This T cell receptor beta chain was found in a study of blood T cell repertoires in COVID-19. Study overall: COVID-19 samples from acute and convalescent phases originated in the United States, Italy and Spain. PBMCs, B-cell-depleted T cells, or T cells provided the cDNA or gDNA that made up the material.

This CDR3 region has 16 residues. CDR1 SGHTA and CDR2 FQGNSA come from the germline V gene. Trimming took 5 bases from V and 1 from J, leaving 14 bases between them. The authors' processing: Quantification of nucleated cells was approximated via reference gene primer amplification. TCRdb keeps only in-frame clones here, not all; method: immunoSEQ multiplex PCR. For V, J and clone size, that table is used; D and trimming come from the DNA. The sample comprises roughly 250,000 clones, about nine tenths of which are singletons, and 3% to 4% rests with the top ten. The chain has TRBV7-2 and TRBJ2-2, with a weak D call TRBD1 (6 bases). The sequenced sample was peripheral blood. This TCR derives from a woman aged 40-49 years with acute or convalescent COVID-19. The CDR3 protein is CASSVTGQGNTGELFF. CDR3 bases: TGTGCCAGCAGCGTCACAGGGCAAGGGAACACCGGGGAGCTGTTTTTT.